The clone carrying this TCR beta chain was recorded only once. Antigen unknown. Regions amplified from RNA transcripts were the TCR beta CDR3 regions. The TCR CDR3 was amplified in a first-round RT-PCR using the HTBI primer set. TCRdb redid the calling of the multiplex PCR reads with MiXCR, one entry per CDR3 protein. The profile shows a few hundred thousand distinct CDR3 sequences, around 46% of them singletons. This entry belongs to a study of T cells in Graves' hyperthyroidism and ophthalmopathy. Germline CDR1 reads WNHNN; CDR2 reads SYGVQD (reference sequence). This CDR3 is 18 amino acids long. Trimming took 3 bases from V and 1 from J; bases not matched to a gene: 8. General study findings and limits: Blood held most thyroid clonotypes expanded above 0.001 frequency.

The material sequenced was peripheral blood or thyroid tissue (not recorded which). The source of this sequence is an adult woman with Graves' disease, either hyperthyroidism or ophthalmopathy (not recorded which). This chain connects TRBV10-1 to TRBJ2-5, with TRBD2 matching over 13 bases. The CDR3 DNA sequence: TGCGCCAGCAGTGAAGGACTAGCGGGAGTGGTAACCCAAGAGACCCAGTACTTC. Protein: CASSEGLAGVVTQETQYF.